The 10 T cell receptor beta chains given below trace back to one sample, sequenced in a study of identical twins. MiXCR, run by TCRdb on the 5' RACE reads, gives a single entry per CDR3 protein. This sample has some 1,700,000 distinct CDR3 sequences, with under 35% found just once. Sequencing was performed on cord blood. The receptors were sampled from a newborn girl in good health.

This clonotype was detected only once. This may be a read error, as it is one base from a much larger clone. The chain carries TRBV6-1 and TRBJ2-3, with D possibly matching TRBD2 (6 bases). The CDR3 has 12 residues. Germline assignment: CDR1 MNHNS and CDR2 SASEGT. CDR3 coding DNA: TGTGCCCGCAGTGGGACTTCAGATACGCAGTATTTT. Translated, it gives CARSGTSDTQYF.

The chain employs TRBV4-1 and TRBJ2-3; TRBD2 matches 12 bases. Germline trimming cut 1 base from V and 5 bases from J; bases unmatched to any gene: 4. From germline, CDR1 is MGHRA and CDR2 YSYEKL. The CDR3 is 16 amino acids. CDR3 sequence (DNA): TGCGCCAGCAGCCAAGCGACTAGCGGGAGTATAGATACGCAGTATTTT. Protein sequence: CASSQATSGSIDTQYF.

This clonotype was seen a few times. This chain uses TRBV13 with TRBJ1-1, with D possibly TRBD1 on 6 matching bases. Germline V gene data show CDR1 as PRHDT and CDR2 as FYEKMQ (reference sequence). Trimming took off 5 bases at V and 4 bases at J, with 17 bases between the two ends. The CDR3 loop spans 15 amino acids. CDR3 region: CASSVPSQGITEAFF. CDR3 nucleotide sequence: TGTGCCAGCAGCGTGCCGTCGCAGGGGATCACTGAAGCTTTCTTT.

The chain combines TRBV9 with TRBJ1-1; 8 positions agree with TRBD1. The CDR3 spans 13 residues. CDR1 and CDR2 (germline): SGDLS, YYNGEE. J gave up 6 bases and V 4 bases, and 5 bases lay outside the gene matches. The CDR3 here is CASSQGAIAEAFF. For the CDR3, the DNA is TGTGCCAGCAGCCAGGGGGCAATTGCTGAAGCTTTCTTT.

The chain employs TRBV5-5 and TRBJ1-5; TRBD1 agrees at 9 bases. With V trimmed by 4 bases and J by 4 bases, 6 bases remained unmatched. The CDR3 is 15 residues long. Germline-derived CDR1 and CDR2 are SGHKS and YYEKEE (reference sequence). The CDR3 coding sequence is TGTGCCAGCAGCCCCGGGACAGGGTTTAATCAGCCCCAGCATTTT. Amino acid sequence: CASSPGTGFNQPQHF.

The gene calls are TRBV5-1 and TRBJ1-2, with TRBD1 matching over 7 bases. The CDR3 sequence is 17 residues long. Trimming took 3 bases from V and 5 from J; bases not matched to a gene: 16. Germline loops: CDR1 SGHRS, CDR2 YFSETQ. CDR3 in DNA: TGCGCCAGCAGCTCCAGGACAGGAGCCGACTCCCGGTATGGCTACACCTTC. Its protein product is CASSSRTGADSRYGYTF. The variable domain in full, with the rest retrieved from reference TRBV5-1 and TRBJ1-2, is KAGVTQTPRYLIKTRGQQVTLSCSPISGHRSVSWYQQTPGQGLQFLFEYFSETQRNKGNFPGRFSGRQFSNSRSEMNVSTLELGDSALYLCASSSRTGADSRYGYTFGSGTRLTVV.

The sample holds a few counts of this clonotype. This rearrangement joins TRBV20-1 to TRBJ1-2, with 7 bases aligning to TRBD1. Germline values: CDR1 DFQATT, CDR2 SNEGSKA (reference sequence). The CDR3 loop spans 14 amino acids. V dropped 3 bases and J dropped 0; count of bases not matched to a gene: 4. The CDR3 loop reads CSASDRETNYGYTF. Here the CDR3 DNA reads TGCAGTGCTAGCGACAGGGAGACTAACTATGGCTACACCTTC.

This rearrangement joins TRBV24-1 to TRBJ2-1; D is unresolved. This CDR3 has 13 amino acids. The V end lost 3 bases, the J end lost 10 bases, and 12 bases lay between the germline ends. Germline V gene lookup returns CDR1 KGHDR and CDR2 SFDVKD. The CDR3 spells CATSDLVYGEQFF. In DNA form, the CDR3 reads TGTGCCACCAGTGATCTGGTTTACGGGGAGCAGTTCTTC.

This clonotype was observed a handful of times. The chain couples TRBV19 to TRBJ1-5, with TRBD1 matching 7 bases. This CDR3 has 15 residues. Germline V lookup: CDR1 LNHDA, CDR2 SQIVND (reference sequence). J gave up 3 bases and V 3 bases, and 5 bases lay outside the gene matches. The CDR3 DNA sequence: TGTGCCAGTAGTATCTGGGGACAGTACAATCAGCCCCAGCATTTT. Its translation is CASSIWGQYNQPQHF.

J is TRBJ1-2 and V is TRBV28; 9 bases fit TRBD1. The CDR3 has 13 amino acids. The J segment lost 6 bases and the V segment lost 10 bases, leaving 9 bases of the junction unmatched. The germline V gene encodes CDR1 MDHEN and CDR2 SYDVKM. CDR3 coding DNA: TGTGCCACTAAGAGGGACAGGGCAGATGGCTACACCTTC. Amino acids: CATKRDRADGYTF.